Below, one TCR beta chain is given with its context. This clonotype was found many times. Its antigen is still unknown. No base-level quality is on record; no much larger clone is a single base apart. Trimming removed 5 bases from V and 6 bases from J, leaving 13 bases between the germline ends. CDR1 and CDR2, looked up from the germline V gene (reference sequence), are LNHDA and SQIVND. The CDR3 numbers 13 residues from cysteine through phenylalanine. Solely the CDR3 DNA is kept, with 39 bases framed from the first base. For repertoire sequencing, TCR beta CDR3 regions were amplified from RNA transcripts. HTBI primers and the Qiagen OneStep RT-PCR kit were used in a first-round RT-PCR, which was followed by a second-round multiplex PCR, size selection and purification. Libraries were sequenced paired-end with 100 bp reads on an Illumina HiSeq2000. On the study's bioinformatics: SOAPnuke was used to process the reads, removing any read that contained adapters or uncalled bases, had a mean Phred below 15, or lacked an exact match to the constant primer or identifier. COPE v1.2.5 was used to merge high-quality paired reads. Each unique nucleotide sequence was defined as a clonotype, and clonotypes were aligned to IMGT TRB V, D and J references with MiTCR v1.1. Analysis was restricted to V-J combinations with a frequency above 0.0001, which covered just over 98% of repertoires. For each V-J combination, a TCR clonal expansion and chaos score was defined as F50 clonal expansion divided by the chaos observed in the TCRdist matrix. Welch's t-statistics and random forest were used to narrow the features down to around 12 V-J combinations, which were then fed into a naive Bayes classifier. The Morisita-Horn index was used to measure how similar the thyroid and blood repertoires were. TCRdb trimmed public reads at Q25 via fastp, called clones via MiXCR and kept in-frame beta chains. Rows merge per CDR3 protein into single entries with the most common DNA and genes. It is TCRdb's table, rather than the study itself, that gives the V and J calls and clone size. The sample yields 680,000 or so distinct CDR3 sequences; 20% to 25% were counted once. Approximately 6.9% of the sample comes from the top ten.

These data belong to a study of Graves' ophthalmopathy and Graves' hyperthyroidism (dated by TCRdb to about 2018). For the study in its entirety: Peripheral blood samples were taken at the time of initial diagnosis, before any treatment was given. The study used TCR beta repertoire signatures to distinguish Graves' ophthalmopathy from Graves' hyperthyroidism and to predict progression to ophthalmopathy. In total, some 130 blood samples were TCR-sequenced: under 45 ophthalmopathy, over 70 hyperthyroidism and roughly 17 hyperthyroidism-to-ophthalmopathy patients. To explore V-J signatures that distinguish ophthalmopathy from hyperthyroidism, a discovery set of around 100 patients was enrolled, made up of 40 to 45 with ophthalmopathy and some 60 with stable hyperthyroidism. An independent validation cohort comprised some 19 hyperthyroidism patients and some 16 patients who later progressed from hyperthyroidism to ophthalmopathy. In about six hyperthyroidism patients, the T-cell repertoire of thyroid tissue was compared with the T-cell repertoire of blood. Following sample collection, hyperthyroidism patients were given methimazole at a starting dose of 30 mg daily, and ophthalmopathy patients were given high-dose intravenous methylprednisolone. For training and testing, the 80 to 100 patients in the discovery cohort were randomly divided in a 7:3 ratio.

Broader findings and caveats from the paper: The 13-signature model separated ophthalmopathy from stable hyperthyroidism with 85% to 90% sensitivity and roughly 84% specificity in cross-validation, and 80%/75% in the test set. Most expanded thyroid clonotypes with frequency above 0.001 were also detected in blood, suggesting blood repertoires may reflect the thyroid immune response. In validation, the model predicted ophthalmopathy progression with about 71% sensitivity and 72% to 80% specificity; more than ten predicted patients were CT-confirmed with GO in a median of approximately 6.5 months. Sample size was not statistically predetermined, and group allocation was not concealed from the investigators.

Stable hyperthyroidism was defined as no progression to ophthalmopathy within 18 months of follow-up. The hyperthyroidism patients were 18 to 65 years old and newly diagnosed, with a disease duration of less than 2 months. Patients were excluded if they had other autoimmune diseases, uncontrolled infections, pregnancy or lactation. Clinical symptoms, serum thyroxine, TRAb, thyroid ultrasound and orbital computed tomography were used for diagnosis. Using Ficoll-Paque density gradient centrifugation, PBMCs were isolated from less than 13 ml of fresh peripheral blood. Trizol reagent was used to extract the total RNA, and its quality was then checked on an Agilent 2100 Bioanalyzer.

The origin of this receptor is a woman under 30 with stable Graves' hyperthyroidism. Some clones in this sample may be carry-over from other donors' samples. Donor details come from another sample of the same person, matched by shared clones. The sample comprised peripheral blood. The V and J genes are TRBV19 and TRBJ1-1; the D gene remains uncertain. The CDR3 sequence is CASSVPGGAEAFF. The bases read TGTGCCAGTAGTGTACCCGGCGGGGCTGAAGCTTTCTTT.